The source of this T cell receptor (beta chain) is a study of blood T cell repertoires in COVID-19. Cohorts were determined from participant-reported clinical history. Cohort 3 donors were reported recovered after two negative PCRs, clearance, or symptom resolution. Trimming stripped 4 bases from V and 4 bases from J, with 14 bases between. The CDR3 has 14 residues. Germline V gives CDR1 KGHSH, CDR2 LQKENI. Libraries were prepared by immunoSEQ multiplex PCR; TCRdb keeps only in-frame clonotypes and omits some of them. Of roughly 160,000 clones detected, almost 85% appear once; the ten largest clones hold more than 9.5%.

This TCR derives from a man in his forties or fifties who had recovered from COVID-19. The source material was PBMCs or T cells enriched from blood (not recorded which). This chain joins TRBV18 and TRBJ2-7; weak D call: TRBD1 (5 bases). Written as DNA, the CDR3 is TGTGCCAGCTCACAAACCGCCAGGGATTACGAGCAGTACTTC. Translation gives CASSQTARDYEQYF.